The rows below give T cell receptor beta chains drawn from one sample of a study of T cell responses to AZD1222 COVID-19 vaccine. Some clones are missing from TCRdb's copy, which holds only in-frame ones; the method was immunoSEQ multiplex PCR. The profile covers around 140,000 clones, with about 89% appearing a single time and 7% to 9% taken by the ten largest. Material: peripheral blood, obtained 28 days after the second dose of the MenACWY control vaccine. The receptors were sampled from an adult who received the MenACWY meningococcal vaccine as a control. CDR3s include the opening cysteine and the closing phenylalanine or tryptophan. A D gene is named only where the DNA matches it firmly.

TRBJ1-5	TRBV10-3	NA	TGTGCCATCAGTGATTCGGGAGGGCGCGCCCCCAATTTGCCCCAGCATTTT	CAISDSGGRAPNLPQHF
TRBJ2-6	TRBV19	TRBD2	TGTGCCAGTAGTATAGTGGGAGGGGCCGGGGCCAACGTCCTGACTTTC	CASSIVGGAGANVLTF
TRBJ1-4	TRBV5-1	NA	TGCGCCAGCAGCCTAGCCCGGGACGGAGTTCATGAAAAACTGTTTTTT	CASSLARDGVHEKLFF
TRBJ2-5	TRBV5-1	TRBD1	TGCGCCAGCAGCACCGACAGGGGGTCCGAGACCCAGTACTTC	CASSTDRGSETQYF
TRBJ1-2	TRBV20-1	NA	TGCAGTGCTACCTTGGGGGGTGGCTACACCTTC	CSATLGGGYTF
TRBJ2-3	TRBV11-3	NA	TGTGCCAGCAGCCGGGACCAGAGCACAGATACGCAGTATTTT	CASSRDQSTDTQYF
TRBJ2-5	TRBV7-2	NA	TGTGCCAGCAGCTTAGCGGCAACAGGGAAAGAGACCCAGTACTTC	CASSLAATGKETQYF
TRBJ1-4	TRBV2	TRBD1	TGTGCCAGCAGCGCTACCGCGACAGGGGGTGGTGAAAAACTGTTTTTT	CASSATATGGGEKLFF
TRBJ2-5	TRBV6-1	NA	TGTGCCAGCAGTGAAGCGGGTAGGGTGGAGACCCAGTACTTC	CASSEAGRVETQYF
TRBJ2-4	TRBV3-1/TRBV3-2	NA	TGTGCCAGCAGCCAAGACCCGGCGGTCCTTGATTTC	CASSQDPAVLDF